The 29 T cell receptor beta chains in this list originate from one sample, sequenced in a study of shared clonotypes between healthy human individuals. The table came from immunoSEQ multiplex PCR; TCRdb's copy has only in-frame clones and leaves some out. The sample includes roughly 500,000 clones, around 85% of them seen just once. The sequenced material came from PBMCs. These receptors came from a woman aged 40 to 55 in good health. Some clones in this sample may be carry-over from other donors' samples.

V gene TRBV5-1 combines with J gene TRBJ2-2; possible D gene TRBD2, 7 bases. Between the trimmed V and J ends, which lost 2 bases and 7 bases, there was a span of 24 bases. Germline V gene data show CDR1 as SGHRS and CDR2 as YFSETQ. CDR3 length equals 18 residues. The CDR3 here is CASSFDRGGGPMDGELFF. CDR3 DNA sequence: TGCGCCAGCAGCTTCGACCGAGGGGGAGGGCCGATGGACGGGGAGCTGTTTTTT.

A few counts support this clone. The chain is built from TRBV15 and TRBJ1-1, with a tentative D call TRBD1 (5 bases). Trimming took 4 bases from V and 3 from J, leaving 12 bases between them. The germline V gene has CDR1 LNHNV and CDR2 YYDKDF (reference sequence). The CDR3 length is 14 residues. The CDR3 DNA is TGTGCCACCAGCATCACCGGGGCGGACACTGAAGCTTTCTTT. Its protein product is CATSITGADTEAFF.

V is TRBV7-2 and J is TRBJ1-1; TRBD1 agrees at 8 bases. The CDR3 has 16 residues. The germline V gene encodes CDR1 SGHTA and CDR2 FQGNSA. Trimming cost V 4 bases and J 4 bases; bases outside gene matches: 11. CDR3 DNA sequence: TGTGCCAGCAGCTCGTCAAAAGGACAGGGTGGCACTGAAGCTTTCTTT. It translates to CASSSSKGQGGTEAFF.

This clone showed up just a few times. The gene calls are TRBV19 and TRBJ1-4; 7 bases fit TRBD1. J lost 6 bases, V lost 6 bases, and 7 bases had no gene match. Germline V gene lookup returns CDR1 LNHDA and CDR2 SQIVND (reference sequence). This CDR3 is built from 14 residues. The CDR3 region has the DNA TGTGCCAGTAGGGTGACAGGGAGAGATGAAAAACTGTTTTTT. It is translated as CASRVTGRDEKLFF. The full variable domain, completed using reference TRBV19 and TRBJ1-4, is DGGITQSPKYLFRKEGQNVTLSCEQNLNHDAMYWYRQDPGQGLRLIYYSQIVNDFQKGDIAEGYSVSREKKESFPLTVTSAQKNPTAFYLCASRVTGRDEKLFFGSGTQLSVL.

In DNA, the CDR3 is TGTGCCAGCTCACCACTCGGGTCCTACGAGCAGTACTTC. Translation: CASSPLGSYEQYF. This chain joins TRBV18 and TRBJ2-7; D unresolved. CDR1 and CDR2 from the germline V gene are KGHSH and LQKENI. The CDR3 has 13 residues. Trimming took off 1 base at V and 1 base at J, with 5 bases between the two ends.

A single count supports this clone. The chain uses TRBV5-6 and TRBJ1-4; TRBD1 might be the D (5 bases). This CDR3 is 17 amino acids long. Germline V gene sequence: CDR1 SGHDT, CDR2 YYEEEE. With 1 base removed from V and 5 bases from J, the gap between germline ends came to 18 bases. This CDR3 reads CASSLFFGGTPNEKLFF. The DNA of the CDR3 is TGTGCCAGCAGCTTGTTCTTTGGGGGGACCCCAAATGAAAAACTGTTTTTT.

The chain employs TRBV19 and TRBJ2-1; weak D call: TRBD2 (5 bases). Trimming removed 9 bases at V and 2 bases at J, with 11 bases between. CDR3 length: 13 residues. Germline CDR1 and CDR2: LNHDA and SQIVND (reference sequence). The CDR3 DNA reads TGTGCCAGCTCACTAGTTCCCTACAATGAGCAGTTCTTC. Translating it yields CASSLVPYNEQFF.

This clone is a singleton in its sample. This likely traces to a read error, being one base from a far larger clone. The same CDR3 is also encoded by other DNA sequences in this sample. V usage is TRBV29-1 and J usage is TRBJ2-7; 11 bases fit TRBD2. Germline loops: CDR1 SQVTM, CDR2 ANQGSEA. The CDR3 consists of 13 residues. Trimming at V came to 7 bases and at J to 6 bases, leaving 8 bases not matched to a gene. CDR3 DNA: TGCAGCGCACTAGCGGGAGCGATCTCCGAGCAGTACTTC. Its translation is CSALAGAISEQYF.

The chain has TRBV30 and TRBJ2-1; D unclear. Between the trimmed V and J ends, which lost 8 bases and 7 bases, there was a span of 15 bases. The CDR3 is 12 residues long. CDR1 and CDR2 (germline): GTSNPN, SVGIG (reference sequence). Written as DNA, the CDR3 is TGTGCCGCCTCAGCAGGTACGAATGAGCAGTTCTTC. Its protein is CAASAGTNEQFF.

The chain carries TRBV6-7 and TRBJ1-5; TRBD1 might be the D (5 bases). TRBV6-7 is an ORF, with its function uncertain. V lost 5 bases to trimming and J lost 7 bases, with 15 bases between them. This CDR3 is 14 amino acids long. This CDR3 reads CASSLGASGQPQHF. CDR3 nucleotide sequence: TGTGCCAGCAGTCTAGGGGCATCGGGGCAGCCCCAGCATTTT.

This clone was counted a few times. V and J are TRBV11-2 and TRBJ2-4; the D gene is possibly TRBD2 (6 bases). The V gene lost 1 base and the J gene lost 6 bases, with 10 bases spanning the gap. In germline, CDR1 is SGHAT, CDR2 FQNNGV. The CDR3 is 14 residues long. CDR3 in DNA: TGTGCCAGCAGCTTAGCGGGAGCAGCAAACATTCAGTACTTC. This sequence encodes CASSLAGAANIQYF.

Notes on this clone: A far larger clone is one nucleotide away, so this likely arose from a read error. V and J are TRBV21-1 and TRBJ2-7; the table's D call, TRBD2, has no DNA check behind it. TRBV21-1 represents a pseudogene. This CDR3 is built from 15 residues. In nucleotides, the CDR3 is TGTGCCAGCAGCAAAGCTGACCTAGTCACCTACGAGCAGTACTTC. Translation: CASSKADLVTYEQYF.

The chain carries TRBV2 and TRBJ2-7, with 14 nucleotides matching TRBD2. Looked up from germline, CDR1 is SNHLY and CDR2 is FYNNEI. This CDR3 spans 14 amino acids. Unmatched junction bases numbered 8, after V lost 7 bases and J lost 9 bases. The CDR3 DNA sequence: TGTGCCAGCACATGGGGACTAGCGGGAGAAGTGCAGTACTTC. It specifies CASTWGLAGEVQYF.

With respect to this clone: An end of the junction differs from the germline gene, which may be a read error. CDR3 DNA: TGTGCCAGCAGCTTGGCCAACAGGGGGAGAACCGGGGAGCGGTTTTTT. Its translation: CASSLANRGRTGERFF. This chain uses TRBV5-4 with TRBJ2-2; 8 nucleotides agree with TRBD1. Looked up from germline, CDR1 is SGHNT and CDR2 is YYREEE (reference sequence). CDR3 length equals 16 residues.

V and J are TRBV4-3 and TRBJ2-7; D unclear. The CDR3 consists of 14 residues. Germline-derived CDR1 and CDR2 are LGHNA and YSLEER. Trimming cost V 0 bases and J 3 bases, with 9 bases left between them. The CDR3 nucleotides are TGCGCCAGCAGCCAAGACCTATGGGGCTACGAGCAGTACTTC. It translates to CASSQDLWGYEQYF.

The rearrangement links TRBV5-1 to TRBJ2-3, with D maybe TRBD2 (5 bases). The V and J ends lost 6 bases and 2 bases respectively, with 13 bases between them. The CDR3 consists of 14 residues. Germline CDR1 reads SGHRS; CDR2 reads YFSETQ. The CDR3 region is CASTAGKTTDTQYF. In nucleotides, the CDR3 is TGCGCCAGCACCGCGGGTAAGACCACAGATACGCAGTATTTT.

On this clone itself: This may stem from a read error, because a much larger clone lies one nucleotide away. CDR3 nucleotide sequence: TGTGCCAGCAGCACAGGAGGTAGCGGGACGAATAATGAGCAGTTCTTC. It codes for CASSTGGSGTNNEQFF. This sequence joins TRBV7-2 and TRBJ2-1; TRBD2 matches at 8 bases. Trimming cost V 5 bases and J 7 bases; bases outside gene matches: 13. CDR1 is SGHTA, CDR2 FQGNSA, per germline. CDR3 length: 16 residues.

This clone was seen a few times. The CDR3 DNA sequence: TGTGCCAGCAGGACGCAGGGAGAAGGTGAGGATGGCTACACCTTC. It specifies CASRTQGEGEDGYTF. The chain uses TRBV7-8 and TRBJ1-2; D perhaps matches TRBD1 (5 bases). The CDR3 runs to 15 residues. Trimming cost V 6 bases and J 6 bases, with 20 bases left between them. CDR1 is SGHVS, CDR2 FQNEAQ, per germline.

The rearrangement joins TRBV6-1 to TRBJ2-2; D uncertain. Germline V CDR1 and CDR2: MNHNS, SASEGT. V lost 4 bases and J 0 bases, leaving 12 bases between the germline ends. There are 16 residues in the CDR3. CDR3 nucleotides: TGTGCCAGCAGTGTCACGGTCCCGGCGAACACCGGGGAGCTGTTTTTT. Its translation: CASSVTVPANTGELFF.

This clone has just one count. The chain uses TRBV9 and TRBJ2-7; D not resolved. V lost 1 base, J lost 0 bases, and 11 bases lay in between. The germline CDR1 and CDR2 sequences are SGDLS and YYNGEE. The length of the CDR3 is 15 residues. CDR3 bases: TGTGCCAGCAGCGTACATCCGGTCAGCTCCTACGAGCAGTACTTC. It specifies CASSVHPVSSYEQYF.

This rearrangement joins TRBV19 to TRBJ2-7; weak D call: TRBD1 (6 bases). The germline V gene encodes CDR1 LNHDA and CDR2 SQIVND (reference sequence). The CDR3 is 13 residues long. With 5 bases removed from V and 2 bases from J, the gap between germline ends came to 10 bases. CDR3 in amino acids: CASSQDSPYEQYF. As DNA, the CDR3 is TGTGCCAGTAGTCAGGACAGCCCCTACGAGCAGTACTTC. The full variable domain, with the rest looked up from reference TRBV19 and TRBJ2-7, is DGGITQSPKYLFRKEGQNVTLSCEQNLNHDAMYWYRQDPGQGLRLIYYSQIVNDFQKGDIAEGYSVSREKKESFPLTVTSAQKNPTAFYLCASSQDSPYEQYFGPGTRLTVT.

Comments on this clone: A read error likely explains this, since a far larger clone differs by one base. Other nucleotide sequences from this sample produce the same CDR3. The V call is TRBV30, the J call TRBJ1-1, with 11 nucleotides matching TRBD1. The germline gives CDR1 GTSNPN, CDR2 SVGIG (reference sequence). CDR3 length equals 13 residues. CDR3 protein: CAWRGQGGTEALF. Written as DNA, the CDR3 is TGTGCCTGGAGGGGACAGGGGGGGACTGAAGCTTTATTT.

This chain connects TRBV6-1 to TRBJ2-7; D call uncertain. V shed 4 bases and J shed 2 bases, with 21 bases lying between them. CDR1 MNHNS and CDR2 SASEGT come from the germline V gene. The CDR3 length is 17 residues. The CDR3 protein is CASSGYPTTALAYEQYF. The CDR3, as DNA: TGTGCCAGCAGTGGATACCCGACAACGGCTCTGGCCTACGAGCAGTACTTC.

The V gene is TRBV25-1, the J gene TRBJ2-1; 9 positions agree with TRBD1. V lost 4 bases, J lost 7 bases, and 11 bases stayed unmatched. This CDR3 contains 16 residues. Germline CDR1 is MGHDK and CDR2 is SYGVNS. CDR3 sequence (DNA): TGTGCCAGCAGTGCCCAGACAGGGGGGGTGATGAATGAGCAGTTCTTC. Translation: CASSAQTGGVMNEQFF.

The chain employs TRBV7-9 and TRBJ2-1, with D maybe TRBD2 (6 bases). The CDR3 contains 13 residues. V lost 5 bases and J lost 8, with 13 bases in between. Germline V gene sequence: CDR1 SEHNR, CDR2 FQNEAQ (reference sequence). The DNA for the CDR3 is TGTGCCAGCAGCAACCAGGGCGGGGATGAGCAGTTCTTC. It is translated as CASSNQGGDEQFF.

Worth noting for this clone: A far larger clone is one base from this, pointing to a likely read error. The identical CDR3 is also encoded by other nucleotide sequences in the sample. The CDR3 spells CASSPRGEEGNTIYF. The CDR3 DNA follows: TGTGCCAGCAGCCCCCGGGGGGAGGAAGGAAACACCATATATTTT. The V gene is TRBV9, the J gene TRBJ1-3; possible D gene TRBD1, 5 bases. Germline V gives CDR1 SGDLS, CDR2 YYNGEE. The CDR3 extends over 15 amino acids. V was cut by 4 bases and J by 4 bases, with 15 bases left in between. The entire variable domain, with the rest obtained from reference TRBV9 and TRBJ1-3, is as follows: DSGVTQTPKHLITATGQRVTLRCSPRSGDLSVYWYQQSLDQGLQFLIQYYNGEERAKGNILERFSAQQFPDLHSELNLSSLELGDSALYFCASSPRGEEGNTIYFGEGSWLTVV.

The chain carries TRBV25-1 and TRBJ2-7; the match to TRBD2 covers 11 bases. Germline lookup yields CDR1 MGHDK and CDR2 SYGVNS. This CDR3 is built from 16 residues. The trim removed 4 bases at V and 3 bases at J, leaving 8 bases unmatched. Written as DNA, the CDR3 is TGTGCCAGCAGTGCCGGTAGCGGGAGGGCTAGCTACGAGCAGTACTTC. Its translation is CASSAGSGRASYEQYF.

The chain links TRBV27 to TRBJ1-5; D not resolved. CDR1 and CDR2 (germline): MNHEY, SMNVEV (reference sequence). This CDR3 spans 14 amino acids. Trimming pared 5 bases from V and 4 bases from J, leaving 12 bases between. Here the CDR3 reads CASSNRPGNQPQHF. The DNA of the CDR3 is TGTGCCAGCAGTAATCGACCGGGTAATCAGCCCCAGCATTTT.

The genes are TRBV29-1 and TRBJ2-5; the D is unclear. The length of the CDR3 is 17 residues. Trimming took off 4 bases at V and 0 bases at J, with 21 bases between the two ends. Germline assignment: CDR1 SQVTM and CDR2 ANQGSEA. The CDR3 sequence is CSVGDVSPRDDQETQYF. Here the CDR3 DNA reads TGCAGCGTTGGCGACGTGTCTCCCCGAGATGACCAAGAGACCCAGTACTTC.